This TCR beta chain was sequenced in a study of molecular identifiers for immune sequencing clone quantification. Germline V gene sequence: CDR1 SGHNT, CDR2 YYREEE (reference sequence). The CDR3 covers 19 residues. V lost 1 base, J lost 0 bases, and 12 bases stayed unmatched. For naive CD8 T cells, sorting used the CD8+CD4-CCR7+CD45RA+ phenotype. Study-level results: Same-barcode identical TCR molecules could make highly expanded clones look smaller than they are. Whereas naive cells kept under 1% of molecules in clones above 20 RNA copies, such clones held over 98% in effectors.

The table lists this clonotype with many counts. What it recognizes is unknown. TCRdb re-called the PCR reads through MiXCR, storing one row per CDR3 protein. This sample yields around 460,000 distinct CDR3 sequences, of which around 23% are seen a single time; around 0.79% belongs to the top ten. The TCR comes from a human donor in good health. Some libraries in this study had Jurkat cell RNA spiked in. This chain joins TRBV5-4 and TRBJ2-3; 9 positions match TRBD2. Source material: naive CD8+ T cells from blood, with Jurkat cell RNA spiked in. Stated subset: FACS-sorted CD8+CD4-CCR7+CD45RA+ naive T cells. CDR3 in DNA: TGTGCCAGCAGCTTGCCTAGCGGGGACCAAACGATTAGCACAGATACGCAGTATTTT. Translation gives CASSLPSGDQTISTDTQYF.